The rows below give T cell receptor beta chains drawn from one sample of a study of CD8 T cells in Susac syndrome. Each CDR3 protein gets one entry after TCRdb re-called the immunoSEQ multiplex PCR reads with MiXCR. The sample has more than 250,000 distinct CDR3 sequences; 92% are singletons. Sequencing was performed on CD4+ T cells from PBMCs. The receptors here all came from a human donor with multiple sclerosis. The CDR3 runs from the conserved cysteine through the conserved F or W. The D gene is left open where the match is weak. Not all rows give a size; the values are once, few, many and, for expanded clones, a class.

v_gene	j_gene	abundance	d_gene	CDR3nt	CDR3aa
TRBV7-9	TRBJ1-4	NA	NA	TGTGCCAGCAGCTTATCCGCAGGGGATGAAAAACTGTTTTTT	CASSLSAGDEKLFF
TRBV5-4	TRBJ2-6	NA	TRBD1	TGTGCCAGCAGCATAGACTGGCGGACAGGGTCCTCTGGGGCCAACGTCCTGACTTTC	CASSIDWRTGSSGANVLTF
TRBV30	TRBJ2-3	NA	NA	TGTGCCTGGAGACCCATAAGATCCCTCGATACGCAGTATTTT	CAWRPIRSLDTQYF
TRBV6-2/TRBV6-3	TRBJ2-3	NA	TRBD2	TGTGCCAGTACTAAGGAGACCGGACTAGCGGGAGGTCTGGAGTCCAATACTAGCACAGATACGCAGTATTTT	CASTKETGLAGGLESNTSTDTQYF
TRBV2	TRBJ1-6	NA	TRBD1	TGTGCCAGCAGACCGAGGACAGGACGGGACTCACCCCTCCACTTT	CASRPRTGRDSPLHF
TRBV20-1	TRBJ1-1	NA	NA	TGCAGTGCTAGAGAGAAAAGGGGTGTCACTGAAGCTTTCTTT	CSAREKRGVTEAFF
TRBV5-1	TRBJ2-5	NA	TRBD2	TGCGCCAGCAGGGTGACTAGCGGTGCGGGGGAGACCCAGTACTTC	CASRVTSGAGETQYF
TRBV20-1	TRBJ1-2	NA	NA	TGCAGTGCTAGAGCGGGACAAAGGGTCCCCAAGGCTGGTGGCTACACCTTC	CSARAGQRVPKAGGYTF
TRBV29-1	TRBJ2-3	NA	TRBD1	TGCAGCGCTAAACCGGGACAGCGAGCGGATACGCAGTATTTT	CSAKPGQRADTQYF
TRBV7-9	TRBJ2-3	NA	NA	TGTGCCAGCAGCGGGAAGCACAGCGGACGTGGCGGGGATACGCAGTATTTT	CASSGKHSGRGGDTQYF
TRBV9	TRBJ1-3	NA	NA	TGTGCCAGCAGCGTAGATTGGACTGGGATAGGGGAAGGAAACACCATATATTTT	CASSVDWTGIGEGNTIYF
TRBV6-5	TRBJ1-5	NA	NA	TGTGCCAGCAGTTACTCACCAAGCCGGCAGCCCCAGCATTTT	CASSYSPSRQPQHF
TRBV29-1	TRBJ2-3	NA	NA	TGCAGCGTTGAACACGGGGTCGGGGGTTACACAGATACGCAGTATTTT	CSVEHGVGGYTDTQYF
TRBV30	TRBJ2-7	NA	NA	TGTGCCTGGAGTGTACTCGGGGGCGCATACGAGCAGTACTTC	CAWSVLGGAYEQYF
TRBV27	TRBJ2-5	NA	TRBD1	TGTGCCAGCAGTTTGTCCGGGACAGGGCTCGGGGAGACCCAGTACTTC	CASSLSGTGLGETQYF
TRBV5-6	TRBJ2-1	NA	NA	TGTGCCAGCAGCTCCCCGGGACTCACCTACAATGAGCAGTTCTTC	CASSSPGLTYNEQFF
TRBV9	TRBJ2-2	NA	TRBD2	TGTGCCAGCAGCGTCGGACTAGCGGGGGGGCTCGGCGGGGAGCTGTTTTTT	CASSVGLAGGLGGELFF
TRBV20-1	TRBJ2-3	NA	NA	TGCAGTGCTAGATTGCCTCTCGGGAGCACAGATACGCAGTATTTT	CSARLPLGSTDTQYF
TRBV20-1	TRBJ2-5	NA	NA	TGCAGTGCTAGACTCCGGGCTCTCATGGGGGAGACCCAGTACTTC	CSARLRALMGETQYF
TRBV11-2	TRBJ2-3	NA	TRBD2	TGTGCCAGCAGTTCCCCTATGGGGCTTGCGGGGGGACTCCCCACAGATACGCAGTATTTT	CASSSPMGLAGGLPTDTQYF
TRBV20-1	TRBJ1-1	NA	NA	TGCAGTGCGTTCAACGAGGAGTTTATACGCACTGAAGCTTTCTTT	CSAFNEEFIRTEAFF
TRBV12-3/TRBV12-4	TRBJ1-1	NA	NA	TGTGCCAGCAGTTTAGGCAGGAGCACTGAAGCTTTCTTT	CASSLGRSTEAFF
TRBV12-3/TRBV12-4	TRBJ2-7	NA	TRBD1	TGTGCCAGCAGTCCACAGGGGGCATGGTCCTACGAGCAGTACTTC	CASSPQGAWSYEQYF
TRBV7-9	TRBJ1-1	NA	NA	TGTGCCAGCAGCCCATCGGGGTCGGCCACTGAAGCTTTCTTT	CASSPSGSATEAFF
TRBV5-4	TRBJ2-1	NA	TRBD2	TGTGCCAGCAATCTAGCGGGAGCCTACAATGAGCAGTTCTTC	CASNLAGAYNEQFF
TRBV5-1	TRBJ2-1	NA	TRBD1	TGCGCCAGCAGCTTGGACAGGGGCTTCTCTGAGCAGTTCTTC	CASSLDRGFSEQFF
TRBV15	TRBJ1-2	NA	NA	TGTGCCACCAGCGTCGGGCCAGACTATGGCTACACCTTC	CATSVGPDYGYTF
TRBV19	TRBJ2-5	NA	NA	TGTGCCAGTAGTATCACCGGCGGGGAGACCCAGTACTTC	CASSITGGETQYF
TRBV23-1	TRBJ1-5	few	NA	TGCGCCAGCAGTCATCGAGCGGGGAAACAGCCCCAGCATTTT	CASSHRAGKQPQHF
TRBV19	TRBJ1-1	NA	NA	TGTGCCAGTAGTCTACGAAAGACCTCGGGGATGAACACTGAAGCTTTCTTT	CASSLRKTSGMNTEAFF
TRBV10-3	TRBJ1-1	NA	TRBD1	TGTGCCATCAGTGGCAAACCTGACAGGGGACGCGTTGAAGCTTTCTTT	CAISGKPDRGRVEAFF
TRBV5-1	TRBJ2-5	NA	NA	TGCGCCAGCAGCTTGTTAGCAGAAGAGACCCAGTACTTC	CASSLLAEETQYF
TRBV25-1	TRBJ2-5	NA	TRBD2	TGTGCCAGCAGTAAAGCGGGAACAGAGACCCAGTACTTC	CASSKAGTETQYF
TRBV7-2	TRBJ2-7	NA	NA	TGTGCCAGCAGCCAAGGGGCCACGGGCTCCTACGAGCAGTACTTC	CASSQGATGSYEQYF
TRBV25-1	TRBJ1-4	NA	TRBD1	TGTGCCAGCAGTCGATTGGGAGGGGGCGGTGAAAAACTGTTTTTT	CASSRLGGGGEKLFF
TRBV12-3/TRBV12-4	TRBJ2-1	NA	NA	TGTGCCAGCAATGTCGGGGGTCGGTACAATGAGCAGTTCTTC	CASNVGGRYNEQFF
TRBV2	TRBJ2-1	NA	TRBD2	TGTGCCAGCAGTGATGGGGGGGACGGAAACAATGAGCAGTTCTTC	CASSDGGDGNNEQFF
TRBV4-2	TRBJ2-5	NA	NA	TGTGCCAGCAGCGCACGTGGACTGGTACAAGAGACCCAGTACTTC	CASSARGLVQETQYF
TRBV3-1	TRBJ2-1	once	TRBD2	TGTGCCAGCAGCCAAGATACCGGGGGGTGGTATGAGCAGTTCTTC	CASSQDTGGWYEQFF
TRBV5-1	TRBJ1-5	once	NA	TGCGCCAGCAGCTTGGGGCAGGGGAGTCAGCAGCCCCAGCATTTT	CASSLGQGSQQPQHF
TRBV6-5	TRBJ2-2	once	TRBD1	TGTGCCAGCAGTGACCCGGGACAGGGGATCGGGGAGCTGTTTTTT	CASSDPGQGIGELFF
TRBV12-3/TRBV12-4	TRBJ1-2	NA	NA	TGTGCCAGCAGTTTAACCCCCAAGGGGCATGTCTATGGCTACACCTTC	CASSLTPKGHVYGYTF
TRBV29-1	TRBJ1-2	once	NA	TGCAGCGTTGAAGATTTTACAGGAAATGGCTACACCTTC	CSVEDFTGNGYTF
TRBV3-1	TRBJ2-3	NA	NA	TGTGCCAGCAGCCAAGAGTTCTCAGTATCTACGCAGTATTTT	CASSQEFSVSTQYF
TRBV20-1	TRBJ1-4	NA	TRBD1	TGCAGTGCTAGTTTCCAGGGGGATGGAAAACTGTTTTTT	CSASFQGDGKLFF
TRBV14	TRBJ2-5	NA	NA	TGTGCCAGCAGCCAAGACAGGAGTCGCGAGACCCAGTACTTC	CASSQDRSRETQYF
TRBV3-1	TRBJ1-2	NA	NA	TGTGCCAGCAGCCAAGGGGCAGGGGAAGGCTACACCTTC	CASSQGAGEGYTF
TRBV7-9	TRBJ1-2	NA	NA	TGTGCCAGCAGCTTAGCAGAGGACTATGGCTACACCTTC	CASSLAEDYGYTF
TRBV6-2/TRBV6-3	TRBJ2-3	once	NA	TGTGCCAGCAGAGCTAGCTGGGATACAGATACGCAGTATTTT	CASRASWDTDTQYF
TRBV27	TRBJ2-3	once	TRBD2	TGTGCCAGCAGACCACAACTAGCGGGAGGCTCAGATACGCAGTATTTT	CASRPQLAGGSDTQYF
TRBV12-5	TRBJ2-7	NA	TRBD2	TGTGCTAGTGGTCAACGGAGTGGACTAGCGGGAGCCCGTAGTCGGGAGCAGTACTTC	CASGQRSGLAGARSREQYF